This T cell receptor (beta chain) was recorded in a study of blood T cells in healthy people across ages. This clonotype was counted between two and nine times. The antigen is undetermined. Findings and caveats of the study: Roughly linearly, TCR beta diversity per million T cells fell as age increased. Strong correlation existed between TCR beta diversity and naive T cell percentage.

This CDR3 contains 15 residues. V shed 0 bases, J shed 10 bases, and the junction held 8 bases outside the gene matches. Germline CDR1 MGHRA, CDR2 YSYEKL. The authors ran a second PCR of roughly 7 to 11 cycles using a sample-barcoded 5' primer and a J-beta primer mix. Every cDNA molecule bore a tag from a template-switch adaptor containing 12 random nucleotides. One entry per CDR3 protein results from TCRdb running MiXCR on the 5' RACE reads. The sample has around 1,600,000 distinct CDR3 sequences, roughly two fifths seen once; the top ten hold just over 4%. The specimen sequenced was blood. This clonotype originated in a woman younger than 35 in good health. This chain uses TRBV4-1 with TRBJ2-1; 8 bases are shared with TRBD1. The chain's CDR3 is CASSQEGQGAWEQFF. As DNA, the CDR3 is TGCGCCAGCAGCCAAGAGGGCCAGGGGGCCTGGGAGCAGTTCTTC.